These 29 T cell receptor beta chains were sequenced from one sample in a study of beta chain features in type 1 diabetes. General study results and limits: There was a moderate but significant shortening of TCRB CDR3s in all four CD4+ subsets of Type 1 diabetes patients.

Every isolated RNA sample was fully reverse transcribed, so sequencing captured expressed TCRB transcripts. The table came from immunoSEQ multiplex PCR; TCRdb's copy has only in-frame clones and leaves some out. The profile shows roughly 700,000 clones, about an eighth of them singletons. Which antigens these TCRs recognize remains unknown. Sequenced: naive CD4+ T cells from blood. These receptors were taken from a man younger than 35 with type 1 diabetes.

This clone was observed a few times. The chain joins TRBV19 to TRBJ2-5, with D perhaps TRBD1 or TRBD2 (5 bases each). Trimming took 8 bases from V and 5 from J, leaving 15 bases between them. The CDR3 loop spans 13 amino acids. The germline gives CDR1 LNHDA, CDR2 SQIVND (reference sequence). The CDR3 DNA sequence: TGTGCCAGTGGACGAGGGGAGTGGGAGACCCAGTACTTC. Translating gives CASGRGEWETQYF.

This clone has a handful of counts. The chain combines TRBV29-1 with TRBJ2-3, with D perhaps being TRBD1 or TRBD2 (5 bases each). Trimming cost V 4 bases and J 2 bases, with 7 bases left between them. The V gene's germline CDR1 is SQVTM and CDR2 ANQGSEA. The CDR3 contains 12 residues. CDR3 coding DNA: TGCAGCGTTGTGGGGGACACAGATACGCAGTATTTT. It encodes CSVVGDTDTQYF.

This clone was picked up a small number of times. CDR3 sequence: CAWRTLGEQYF. The CDR3 bases are TGTGCCTGGAGGACCCTAGGGGAGCAGTACTTC. This chain joins TRBV30 and TRBJ2-7; D unresolved. This CDR3 is built from 11 residues. Trimming left V 3 bases short and J 7 bases short, with 10 bases between. From germline, CDR1 is GTSNPN and CDR2 SVGIG (reference sequence).

This clone appeared a few times. V is TRBV5-1 and J is TRBJ2-2; D gene unclear. V was clipped by 5 bases and J by 0 bases, with 8 bases between them. CDR1 and CDR2 from the germline V gene are SGHRS and YFSETQ. The CDR3 is 14 amino acids. The CDR3 nucleotides are TGCGCCAGCAGTACCGCAACGAACACCGGGGAGCTGTTTTTT. Its protein is CASSTATNTGELFF. Complete variable domain (other parts from reference TRBV5-1 and TRBJ2-2): KAGVTQTPRYLIKTRGQQVTLSCSPISGHRSVSWYQQTPGQGLQFLFEYFSETQRNKGNFPGRFSGRQFSNSRSEMNVSTLELGDSALYLCASSTATNTGELFFGEGSRLTVL.

This clone showed up just once. The V call is TRBV4-1, the J call TRBJ1-5; D remains ambiguous. This CDR3 contains 14 residues. Trimming pared 4 bases from V and 6 bases from J, leaving 13 bases between. In germline, CDR1 is MGHRA, CDR2 YSYEKL. In DNA, the CDR3 is TGCGCCAGCAGCCCCACAGATGGCCCTCAGCCCCAGCATTTT. Translated, it gives CASSPTDGPQPQHF.

This clone was seen a few times. The chain couples TRBV28 to TRBJ2-7, with 7 bases aligning to TRBD1. V was pared by 5 bases and J by 7 bases, with 11 bases of the junction left unmatched. CDR3 length: 14 residues. Per germline, CDR1 MDHEN and CDR2 SYDVKM. The CDR3 nucleotides read TGTGCCAGCAGTGTCCGACAGGGTTTCGAAGAGCAGTACTTC. This sequence encodes CASSVRQGFEEQYF.

In its sample, this clone was seen a few times. The chain links TRBV18 to TRBJ1-3; D is uncertain. Per the germline V gene, CDR1 is KGHSH and CDR2 is LQKENI. The CDR3 contains 19 residues. V lost 3 bases, J lost 0 bases, and 21 bases lay in between. This chain's CDR3 is CASSPGVVIRSDSGNTIYF. In DNA, the CDR3 is TGTGCCAGCTCACCCGGAGTGGTCATCAGGTCCGACTCTGGAAACACCATATATTTT.

This chain joins TRBV5-1 and TRBJ2-7; D unresolved. With 0 bases removed from V and 5 bases from J, the gap between germline ends came to 12 bases. CDR3 length: 14 residues. Germline CDR1 and CDR2: SGHRS and YFSETQ. The CDR3 sequence is CASSLAGKGDEQYF. In DNA form, the CDR3 reads TGCGCCAGCAGCTTGGCCGGTAAGGGCGACGAGCAGTACTTC.

This clone was counted between two and nine times. This specimen includes other DNA sequences encoding the same CDR3. This chain links TRBV9 with TRBJ2-3; 8 nucleotides line up with TRBD2. This CDR3 is built from 15 residues. V lost 2 bases and J lost 1; bases outside the gene matches: 3. Germline V lookup: CDR1 SGDLS, CDR2 YYNGEE. The CDR3 DNA reads TGTGCCAGCAGCGTTGGGCGGGGGGGCACAGATACGCAGTATTTT. This sequence encodes CASSVGRGGTDTQYF.

This clone was seen only a few times. The gene calls are TRBV30 and TRBJ2-1; either TRBD1 or TRBD2 may supply D (5 bases each). The length of the CDR3 is 15 residues. CDR1 GTSNPN and CDR2 SVGIG come from the germline V gene (reference sequence). The germline V and J ends were trimmed by 2 bases and 8 bases, with 19 bases remaining between them. The CDR3 loop is CAWSPPGFGRDEQFF. The DNA of the CDR3 is TGTGCCTGGAGTCCCCCGGGATTCGGCAGGGATGAGCAGTTCTTC.

Points on this clone: Other DNA sequences from this sample encode an identical CDR3 as well. The rearrangement joins TRBV20-1 to TRBJ2-1, with D possibly TRBD2 on 5 matching bases. CDR1 and CDR2 (germline): DFQATT, SNEGSKA (reference sequence). The CDR3 spans 11 residues. V lost 5 bases and J lost 3, with 5 bases in between. For the CDR3, the DNA is TGCAGTGCTCGGGGCTACAATGAGCAGTTCTTC. This translates into CSARGYNEQFF.

A few counts support this clone. The chain employs TRBV7-9 and TRBJ2-1; D unresolved. The CDR3 consists of 18 residues. Trimming took 0 bases from V and 0 from J, leaving 15 bases between them. In germline, CDR1 is SEHNR, CDR2 FQNEAQ (reference sequence). DNA of the CDR3: TGTGCCAGCAGCTTAGCGCTAAGGCTTCCCAGCTCCTACAATGAGCAGTTCTTC. Residues: CASSLALRLPSSYNEQFF.

V gene TRBV7-6 combines with J gene TRBJ2-7; D is unresolved. CDR1 is SGHVS and CDR2 is FNYEAQ in the germline V gene. With 0 bases removed from V and 0 bases from J, the gap between germline ends came to 6 bases. This CDR3 is built from 14 residues. The CDR3 DNA follows: TGTGCCAGCAGCTTAGCGGTAAACTCCTACGAGCAGTACTTC. Its translation: CASSLAVNSYEQYF. Complete variable domain (other parts from reference TRBV7-6 and TRBJ2-7): GAGVSQSPRYKVTKRGQDVALRCDPISGHVSLYWYRQALGQGPEFLTYFNYEAQQDKSGLPNDRFSAERPEGSISTLTIQRTEQRDSAMYRCASSLAVNSYEQYFGPGTRLTVT.

The chain is built from TRBV7-2 and TRBJ2-2; 7 bases map to TRBD1. This CDR3 contains 16 residues. Germline V gives CDR1 SGHTA, CDR2 FQGNSA. Trimming at V came to 5 bases and at J to 1 base, leaving 7 bases not matched to a gene. The CDR3 loop reads CASSEFGTENTGELFF. The CDR3 bases are TGTGCCAGCAGCGAGTTTGGGACAGAGAACACCGGGGAGCTGTTTTTT.

This clone occurred a few times. The DNA of the CDR3 is TGCAGCGTTGCACGGGACAGTAGCTCCTACGAGCAGTACTTC. Protein sequence: CSVARDSSSYEQYF. This chain joins TRBV29-1 and TRBJ2-7; 7 bases agree with TRBD1. Germline V CDR1 and CDR2: SQVTM, ANQGSEA. The CDR3 totals 14 residues. The ends lost 4 bases at V and 0 bases at J; junction bases unmatched: 6.

V usage is TRBV27 and J usage is TRBJ1-1; D might be TRBD1 (5 bases). CDR1 and CDR2 from the germline V gene are MNHEY and SMNVEV (reference sequence). Between the trimmed V and J ends, which lost 6 bases and 1 base, there was a span of 12 bases. The CDR3 contains 14 residues. In nucleotides, the CDR3 is TGTGCCAGCAGCCAGGGTACAGGGAACACTGAAGCTTTCTTT. This translates into CASSQGTGNTEAFF.

The chain uses TRBV20-1 and TRBJ2-3, with D unclear. This CDR3 has 11 amino acids. The V gene's germline CDR1 is DFQATT and CDR2 SNEGSKA (reference sequence). The germline V and J ends were trimmed by 7 bases and 4 bases, with 9 bases remaining between them. The CDR3 DNA reads as TGCAGTGTGGGCCGTCCAGATACGCAGTATTTT. It yields the protein CSVGRPDTQYF.

The chain employs TRBV30 and TRBJ1-5; unclear D gene. The CDR3 has 12 amino acids. V lost 3 bases and J lost 11, with 14 bases in between. Germline values: CDR1 GTSNPN, CDR2 SVGIG (reference sequence). The CDR3 DNA is TGTGCCTGGAGCCCGGTAGGGTCAGCCCAGCATTTT. As protein: CAWSPVGSAQHF.

The V and J genes are TRBV15 and TRBJ1-1; D unclear. V was clipped by 1 base and J by 2 bases, with 8 bases between them. Germline CDR1 LNHNV, CDR2 YYDKDF (reference sequence). This CDR3 contains 14 residues. The CDR3 region is CATSRVGRNTEAFF. The CDR3 nucleotides read TGTGCCACCAGCAGAGTTGGTAGAAACACTGAAGCTTTCTTT.

The V gene is TRBV2, the J gene TRBJ1-5; D unresolved. Germline V gene data show CDR1 as SNHLY and CDR2 as FYNNEI. This CDR3 is built from 12 residues. Trimming took off 1 base at V and 7 bases at J, with 5 bases between the two ends. DNA for the CDR3: TGTGCCAGCAGTGAAGTGTTCCAGCCCCAGCATTTT. This codes for CASSEVFQPQHF.

The rearrangement uses TRBV7-9 and TRBJ1-5; D ambiguous. Trimming removed 5 bases from V and 9 bases from J, with 11 bases in between. The CDR3 has 12 amino acids. Looked up from germline, CDR1 is SEHNR and CDR2 is FQNEAQ (reference sequence). The CDR3 reads CASSNEDLPQHF. CDR3 nucleotides: TGTGCCAGCAGCAATGAGGATTTGCCCCAGCATTTT.

The chain recombines TRBV12-5 with TRBJ2-1, with 12 bases identical to TRBD2. Per the germline V gene, CDR1 is LGHNT and CDR2 is FRNRAP. The J segment lost 7 bases and the V segment lost 6 bases, leaving 7 bases of the junction unmatched. The CDR3 loop spans 15 amino acids. The CDR3, as DNA: TGTGCTAGTGGGGTGACTAGCGGGGGCGTGAATGAGCAGTTCTTC. Its translation: CASGVTSGGVNEQFF.

V and J are TRBV15 and TRBJ2-3; D may be TRBD2 (5 bases). This CDR3 spans 15 amino acids. Trimming took 0 bases from V and 4 from J, leaving 11 bases between them. Germline V CDR1 and CDR2: LNHNV, YYDKDF (reference sequence). Here the CDR3 reads CATSRDRAVADTQYF. As DNA, the CDR3 is TGTGCCACCAGCAGAGATCGAGCGGTCGCAGATACGCAGTATTTT.

The J gene is TRBJ1-2, the V gene TRBV5-1, with D perhaps TRBD1 (5 bases). V was pared by 10 bases and J by 4 bases, with 20 bases between. Germline V gene sequence: CDR1 SGHRS, CDR2 YFSETQ. The CDR3 totals 14 residues. The CDR3 coding sequence is TGCGCCTCCCGTTCTCTGGGGCAGCCCTATGGCTACACCTTC. As protein: CASRSLGQPYGYTF.

This clone was observed a handful of times. V is TRBV6-1 and J is TRBJ2-5; D may be TRBD2 (6 bases). Germline CDR1 reads MNHNS; CDR2 reads SASEGT. The CDR3 has 14 amino acids. Trimming shortened V by 7 bases and J by 5 bases, and 17 bases separated the two germline ends. CDR3: CASTAQVGGETQYF. CDR3 sequence (DNA): TGTGCCAGCACTGCACAGGTGGGGGGTGAGACCCAGTACTTC.

V is TRBV12-5 and J is TRBJ2-3, with no clear D. The germline V gene encodes CDR1 LGHNT and CDR2 FRNRAP. The ends were cut back, 3 bases at V and 4 bases at J, with 11 bases in the middle. The CDR3 totals 14 residues. This CDR3 reads CASGFPLSADTQYF. DNA of the CDR3: TGTGCTAGTGGTTTTCCCCTAAGCGCAGATACGCAGTATTTT.

This clone has only a few counts. The J gene is TRBJ1-5, the V gene TRBV4-1; no firm D call. This CDR3 is built from 14 residues. Trimming cost V 4 bases and J 1 base, with 8 bases left between them. Germline V gene lookup returns CDR1 MGHRA and CDR2 YSYEKL. CDR3 sequence reads: CASSREDSNQPQHF. CDR3 in DNA: TGCGCCAGCAGCCGCGAGGACAGCAATCAGCCCCAGCATTTT.

The chain couples TRBV18 to TRBJ2-7; D uncertain. Germline V gene sequence: CDR1 KGHSH, CDR2 LQKENI. V gave up 2 bases and J gave up 5 bases, with 13 bases separating them. The CDR3 sequence is 14 residues long. Here the CDR3 DNA reads TGTGCCAGCTCACCAAAAAGCCTTGGTAACGAGCAGTACTTC. Its protein is CASSPKSLGNEQYF.

The chain carries TRBV5-4 and TRBJ1-1, with D tentatively TRBD1 (6 bases). Germline CDR1 reads SGHNT; CDR2 reads YYREEE (reference sequence). Trimming took 1 base from V and 3 from J, leaving 10 bases between them. This CDR3 comprises 14 residues. The CDR3 is CASSLQGLDTEAFF. The CDR3 nucleotides are TGTGCCAGCAGCTTGCAGGGGCTCGACACTGAAGCTTTCTTT.